These 9 T cell receptor beta chains originate from one sample sequenced in a study of T cell changes during pregnancy in multiple sclerosis. The assay was immunoSEQ multiplex PCR, and TCRdb's table has in-frame clones only and misses some. The sample lists about 64,000 clones, roughly 90% seen once, with 1.4% in the top ten. Material: peripheral blood, obtained in the second trimester of pregnancy. The receptors were sampled from a female donor with multiple sclerosis, enrolled in a pregnancy study.

V is TRBV5-6 and J is TRBJ2-5; 11 bases are a match to TRBD2. The CDR3 sequence is 16 residues long. After removal of 3 bases from V and 5 bases from J, the junction contained 9 bases not matched to a gene. Per the germline V gene, CDR1 is SGHDT and CDR2 is YYEEEE. The CDR3 region has the DNA TGTGCCAGCAGCTATAGCGGGAGGGCCCGGGGGGAGACCCAGTACTTC. Protein: CASSYSGRARGETQYF.

The chain has TRBV12-1 and TRBJ1-5; the table's D call, TRBD1, was not checked against the DNA. TRBV12-1 is noted as a pseudogene. The CDR3 runs to 17 residues. CDR3 bases: TGTGCCAGCAGCTTACACAGGGGGTTTTCAGGCAATCAGCCCCAGCATTTT. Protein product: CASSLHRGFSGNQPQHF.

As DNA, the CDR3 is TGTGCCAGCAGTGGGAGGGGGGGTCGCGGTGAAGCTTTCTTT. Protein sequence: CASSGRGGRGEAFF. The J gene is TRBJ1-1, the V gene TRBV28, with D perhaps TRBD1 (6 bases). CDR3 size: 14 residues. Germline loops: CDR1 MDHEN, CDR2 SYDVKM. The V gene lost 5 bases and the J gene lost 7 bases, with 17 bases spanning the gap. Using reference TRBV28 and TRBJ1-1 for the parts outside the CDR3, the full variable domain is DVKVTQSSRYLVKRTGEKVFLECVQDMDHENMFWYRQDPGLGLRLIYFSYDVKMKEKGDIPEGYSVSREKKERFSLILESASTNQTSMYLCASSGRGGRGEAFFGQGTRLTVV.

The rearrangement links TRBV5-4 to TRBJ2-3; D unclear. The CDR3 covers 12 residues. V was pared by 1 base and J by 2 bases, with 2 bases between. CDR1 SGHNT and CDR2 YYREEE come from the germline V gene (reference sequence). CDR3 sequence: CASSLLTDTQYF. The CDR3 DNA is TGTGCCAGCAGCTTGCTCACAGATACGCAGTATTTT.

V and J are TRBV6-5 and TRBJ2-7; 7 positions match TRBD2. The J segment lost 3 bases and the V segment lost 2 bases, leaving 7 bases of the junction unmatched. Per the germline V gene, CDR1 is MNHEY and CDR2 is SVGAGI. CDR3 length equals 15 residues. CDR3 protein: CASSYAAGVSYEQYF. CDR3 coding DNA: TGTGCCAGCAGTTACGCTGCGGGAGTGAGCTACGAGCAGTACTTC.

The chain combines TRBV19 with TRBJ1-1; D not certain. Germline CDR1 LNHDA, CDR2 SQIVND (reference sequence). This CDR3 region has 14 residues. The V gene lost 3 bases and the J gene lost 1 base, with 9 bases spanning the gap. CDR3 DNA: TGTGCCAGTAGTATCCGAGGGCCGAACACTGAAGCTTTCTTT. This translates into CASSIRGPNTEAFF.

The gene calls are TRBV30 and TRBJ1-5, with a tentative D call TRBD1 (5 bases). CDR3 length: 12 residues. V lost 3 bases, J lost 5 bases, and 8 bases lay in between. Per the germline V gene, CDR1 is GTSNPN and CDR2 is SVGIG (reference sequence). The CDR3 sequence: CAWRAGDQPQHF. Here the CDR3 DNA reads TGTGCCTGGAGGGCGGGGGATCAGCCCCAGCATTTT.

The V gene is TRBV6-6, the J gene TRBJ1-4; D perhaps matches TRBD1 (5 bases). Germline V gives CDR1 MNHNY, CDR2 SVGAGI (reference sequence). The V and J ends lost 2 bases and 2 bases respectively, with 6 bases between them. This CDR3 is built from 14 residues. CDR3 in amino acids: CASSYGGTNEKLFF. The DNA of the CDR3 is TGTGCCAGCAGTTACGGGGGGACTAATGAAAAACTGTTTTTT.

The chain combines TRBV5-8 with TRBJ1-2; tentative D call: TRBD1 (6 bases). Trimming took off 3 bases at V and 3 bases at J, with 12 bases between the two ends. Germline CDR1 SGHTS, CDR2 YDEGEE. This CDR3 has 14 residues. The CDR3 here is CASSWARGYYGYTF. CDR3 sequence (DNA): TGTGCCAGCAGCTGGGCCAGGGGTTACTATGGCTACACCTTC.